One T cell receptor (beta chain) is described in this entry. Its antigen is still unknown. The CDR3 extends over 14 amino acids. Trimming took 7 bases from V and 2 from J; bases not matched to a gene: 7. From germline, CDR1 is MDHEN and CDR2 SYDVKM. The record originates from a study of T cell responses to AZD1222 COVID-19 vaccine. Study-wide results and limits: The donor group comprised mostly white British people and more females; the analysis possibly underestimated clonal diversity.

The method was immunoSEQ multiplex PCR; TCRdb's version includes in-frame clones alone and lacks a portion of them. The sample lists about 170,000 clones; over 80% were seen once. This specimen consisted of peripheral blood, obtained 28 days after the second dose of the MenACWY control vaccine. The TCR originated in an adult who received the MenACWY meningococcal vaccine as a control. The chain carries TRBV28 and TRBJ2-7; 8 bases are a match to TRBD1. The CDR3 loop is CASTSTGVTYEQYF. In DNA, the CDR3 is TGTGCCAGCACCTCGACAGGGGTGACCTACGAGCAGTACTTC.